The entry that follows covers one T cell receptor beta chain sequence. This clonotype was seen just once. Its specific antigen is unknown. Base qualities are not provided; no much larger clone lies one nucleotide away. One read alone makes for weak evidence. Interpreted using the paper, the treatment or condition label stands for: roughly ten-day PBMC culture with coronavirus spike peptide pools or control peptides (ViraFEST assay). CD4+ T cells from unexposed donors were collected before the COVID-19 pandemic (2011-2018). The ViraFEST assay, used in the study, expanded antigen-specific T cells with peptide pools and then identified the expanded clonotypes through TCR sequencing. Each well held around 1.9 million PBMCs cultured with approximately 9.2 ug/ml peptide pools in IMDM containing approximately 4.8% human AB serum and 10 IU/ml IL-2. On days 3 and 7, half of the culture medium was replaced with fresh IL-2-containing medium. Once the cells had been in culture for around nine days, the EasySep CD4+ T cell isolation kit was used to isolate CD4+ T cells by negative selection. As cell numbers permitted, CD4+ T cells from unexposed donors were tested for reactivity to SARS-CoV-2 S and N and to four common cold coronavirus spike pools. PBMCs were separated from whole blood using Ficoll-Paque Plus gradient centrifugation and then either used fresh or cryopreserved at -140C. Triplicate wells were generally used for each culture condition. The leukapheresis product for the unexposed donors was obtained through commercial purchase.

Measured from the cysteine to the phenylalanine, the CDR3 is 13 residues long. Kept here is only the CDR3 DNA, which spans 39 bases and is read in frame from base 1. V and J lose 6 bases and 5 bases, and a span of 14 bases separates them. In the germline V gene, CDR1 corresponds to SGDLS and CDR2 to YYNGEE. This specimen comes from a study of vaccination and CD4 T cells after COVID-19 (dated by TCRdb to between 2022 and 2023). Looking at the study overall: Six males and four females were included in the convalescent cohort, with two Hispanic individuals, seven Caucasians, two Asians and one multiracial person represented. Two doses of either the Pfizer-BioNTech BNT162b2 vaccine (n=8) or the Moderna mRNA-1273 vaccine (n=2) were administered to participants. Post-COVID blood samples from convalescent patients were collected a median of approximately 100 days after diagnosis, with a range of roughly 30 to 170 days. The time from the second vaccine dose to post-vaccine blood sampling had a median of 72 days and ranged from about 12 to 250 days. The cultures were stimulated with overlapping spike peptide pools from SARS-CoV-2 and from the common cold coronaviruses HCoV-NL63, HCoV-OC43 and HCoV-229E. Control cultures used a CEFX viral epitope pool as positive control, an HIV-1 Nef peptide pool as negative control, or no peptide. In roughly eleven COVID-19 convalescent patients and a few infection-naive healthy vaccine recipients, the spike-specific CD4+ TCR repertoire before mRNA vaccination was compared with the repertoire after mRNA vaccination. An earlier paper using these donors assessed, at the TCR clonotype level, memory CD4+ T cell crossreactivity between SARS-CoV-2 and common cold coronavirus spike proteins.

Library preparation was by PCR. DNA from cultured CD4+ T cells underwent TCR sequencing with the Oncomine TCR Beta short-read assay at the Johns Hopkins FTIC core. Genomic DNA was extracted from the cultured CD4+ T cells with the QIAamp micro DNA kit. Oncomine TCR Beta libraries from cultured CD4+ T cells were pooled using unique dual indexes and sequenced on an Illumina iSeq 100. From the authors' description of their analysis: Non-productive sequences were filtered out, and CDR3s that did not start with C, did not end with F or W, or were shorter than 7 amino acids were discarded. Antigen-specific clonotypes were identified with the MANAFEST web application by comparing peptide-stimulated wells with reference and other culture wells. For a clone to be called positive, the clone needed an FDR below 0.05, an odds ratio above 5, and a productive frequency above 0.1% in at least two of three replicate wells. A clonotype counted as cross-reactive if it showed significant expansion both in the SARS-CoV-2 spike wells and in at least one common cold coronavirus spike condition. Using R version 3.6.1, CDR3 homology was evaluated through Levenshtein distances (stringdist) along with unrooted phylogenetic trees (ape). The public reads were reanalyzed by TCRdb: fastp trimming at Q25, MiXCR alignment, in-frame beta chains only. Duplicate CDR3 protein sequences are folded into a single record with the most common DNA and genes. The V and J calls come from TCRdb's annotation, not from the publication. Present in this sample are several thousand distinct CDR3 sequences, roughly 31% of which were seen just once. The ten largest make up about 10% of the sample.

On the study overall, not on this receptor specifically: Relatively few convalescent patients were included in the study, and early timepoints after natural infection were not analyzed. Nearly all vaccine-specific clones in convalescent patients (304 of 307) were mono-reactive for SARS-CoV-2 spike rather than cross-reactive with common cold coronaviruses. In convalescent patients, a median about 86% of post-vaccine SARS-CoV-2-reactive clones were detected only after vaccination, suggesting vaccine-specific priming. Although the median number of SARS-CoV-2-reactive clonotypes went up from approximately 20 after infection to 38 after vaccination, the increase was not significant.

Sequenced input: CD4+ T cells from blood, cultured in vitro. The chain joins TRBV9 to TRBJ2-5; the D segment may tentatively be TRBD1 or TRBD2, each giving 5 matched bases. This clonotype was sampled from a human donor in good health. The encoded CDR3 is CASTPGAAETQYF. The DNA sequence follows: TGTGCCAGCACCCCCGGGGCGGCGGAGACCCAGTACTTC. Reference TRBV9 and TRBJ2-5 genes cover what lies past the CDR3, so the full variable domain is DSGVTQTPKHLITATGQRVTLRCSPRSGDLSVYWYQQSLDQGLQFLIQYYNGEERAKGNILERFSAQQFPDLHSELNLSSLELGDSALYFCASTPGAAETQYFGPGTRLLVL.